The TCR beta chain under discussion was sequenced for a study of blood T cell repertoires in COVID-19. The data were produced by immunoSEQ multiplex PCR, yet TCRdb's version contains in-frame clones alone and is incomplete. The sample carries around 340,000 clones, roughly 90% recorded once. The CDR3 sequence is 14 residues long. Germline CDR1 is LGHDT and CDR2 is YNNKEL (reference sequence). With V trimmed by 5 bases and J by 0 bases, 4 bases remained unmatched. Sequencing used PBMCs or T cells enriched from blood (not recorded which). The chain couples TRBV3-1 (or the pseudogene TRBV3-2) to TRBJ2-7, with 7 positions matching TRBD1. The receptor was isolated from a woman aged 25 to 45 who had been exposed to COVID-19. CDR3 region: CASSGTASSYEQYF. The CDR3, as DNA: TGTGCCAGCAGCGGGACAGCGAGCTCCTACGAGCAGTACTTC.